Listed below are T cell receptor beta chains from one sample, sequenced in a study of blood T cell repertoires in COVID-19. TCRdb keeps only in-frame clones here, not all; method: immunoSEQ multiplex PCR. This table has about 220,000 clones, more than 75% appearing once. The sequenced sample was peripheral blood. All receptors come from a human donor in a cohort sampled during active COVID-19. The CDR3 runs from the conserved cysteine through the conserved F or W. D genes are given only for firm matches. Clone size is not always given. Where it is, it says once, few, many or a class for expanded clones.

len,d_gene,abundance,v_gene,j_gene,CDR3nt,CDR3aa
15,TRBD1,once,TRBV18,TRBJ2-7,TGTGCCAGCTCACCGGGAGGGACAGGGTCCTACGAGCAGTACTTC,CASSPGGTGSYEQYF
12,.,.,TRBV11-3,TRBJ2-2,TGTGCCAGCAGGGAGAGTACCGGGGAGCTGTTTTTT,CASRESTGELFF
15,.,.,TRBV19,TRBJ2-5,TGTGCCAGTAGTCCTAGGCCTTCTATCCAAGAGACCCAGTACTTC,CASSPRPSIQETQYF
19,.,.,TRBV7-7,TRBJ1-1,TGTGCTAGCAGCTTAACGGACAGCCTTCTCCGCACCCTGAACACTGAAGCTTTCTTT,CASSLTDSLLRTLNTEAFF
14,.,.,TRBV2,TRBJ1-5,TGTGCCAGTGCAGTCCTCAATAGCAATCAGCCCCAGCATTTT,CASAVLNSNQPQHF
13,.,many,TRBV7-6,TRBJ2-1,TGTGCCAGCAGCTGGATAGCCGGCAATGAGCAGTTCTTC,CASSWIAGNEQFF
15,.,.,TRBV6-4,TRBJ2-1,TGTGCCAGCAGTGAAACTGCGAGCTCCTACAATGAGCAGTTCTTC,CASSETASSYNEQFF
16,TRBD1,.,TRBV28,TRBJ1-3,TGTGCCAGCAGTTCACCCGGGACAGGGATTGGAAACACCATATATTTT,CASSSPGTGIGNTIYF
14,.,.,TRBV3-1/TRBV3-2,TRBJ1-1,TGTGCCAGCAGCCGCGGGGGGCGGGTTACTGAAGCTTTCTTT,CASSRGGRVTEAFF
11,.,.,TRBV7-2,TRBJ2-5,TGTGCCAGCAGCCTATGGGAGACCCAGTACTTC,CASSLWETQYF
15,TRBD2,.,TRBV13,TRBJ2-3,TGTGCCAGCAGCTCCTGGACTAGCGGCACAGATACGCAGTATTTT,CASSSWTSGTDTQYF
16,TRBD1,once,TRBV5-1,TRBJ1-4,TGCGCCAGCAGCTTGGGAGGGACAGGGCCTAATGAAAAACTGTTTTTT,CASSLGGTGPNEKLFF
16,.,.,TRBV5-3,TRBJ1-4,TGTGCCAGAAGCTTGGGTCGCGGTCGGAGTAATGAAAAACTGTTTTTT,CARSLGRGRSNEKLFF
19,TRBD2,.,TRBV3-1/TRBV3-2,TRBJ2-1,TGTGCCAGCAGCCAAGGGGACTCCGGACTAGCGGGAGCCTACAATGAGCAGTTCTTC,CASSQGDSGLAGAYNEQFF
16,TRBD2,.,TRBV7-7,TRBJ2-3,TGTGCTAGCAGCCCGGGGACTAACTGGGCCACAGATACGCAGTATTTT,CASSPGTNWATDTQYF
18,TRBD2,.,TRBV4-1,TRBJ2-3,TGCGCCAGCAGCCAAGACAGCGTAGCGGGGGGGCATAAAGATACGCAGTATTTT,CASSQDSVAGGHKDTQYF
16,.,few,TRBV5-4,TRBJ2-1,TGTGCCAGCAGTCCTACAGGGTCGAGGTCCTACAATGAGCAGTTCTTC,CASSPTGSRSYNEQFF
16,.,.,TRBV5-5,TRBJ2-2,TGTGCCAGCAGCTTGGGGGACTTGAGATGGACCGGGGAGCTGTTTTTT,CASSLGDLRWTGELFF
13,.,once,TRBV15,TRBJ1-6,TGTGCCACCAGCCGATCGGGGGGGTCACCCCTCCACTTT,CATSRSGGSPLHF
14,.,.,TRBV7-2,TRBJ1-5,TGTGCCAGCAGCTTTCTACCACCCAATCAGCCCCAGCATTTT,CASSFLPPNQPQHF
13,.,.,TRBV5-4,TRBJ2-5,TGTGCCAGCAGTCCGGGGGTACAAGAGACCCAGTACTTC,CASSPGVQETQYF
13,TRBD1,.,TRBV6-5,TRBJ1-1,TGTGCCAGCAGAAAAACAGGGGGCACTGAAGCTTTCTTT,CASRKTGGTEAFF
17,.,.,TRBV10-3,TRBJ1-1,TGTGCCATCAGTGGCCCACCCATCCGACAGGCAGGGACTGAAGCTTTCTTT,CAISGPPIRQAGTEAFF
12,.,.,TRBV19,TRBJ1-5,TGTGCCAGTAGTATAGCCCCTCGGGCCCAGCATTTT,CASSIAPRAQHF
19,TRBD2,.,TRBV7-2,TRBJ2-3,TGTGCCAGCAGCTCTCCGATGATCCAGCGGGAGGGGAGAGCAGATACGCAGTATTTT,CASSSPMIQREGRADTQYF
16,.,.,TRBV28,TRBJ2-2,TGTGCCAGCAGTTCAACGGGGGGCCGGAACACCGGGGAGCTGTTTTTT,CASSSTGGRNTGELFF
14,.,.,TRBV9,TRBJ1-3,TGTGCCAGCAGCGTGTATGACAGTGGAAACACCATATATTTT,CASSVYDSGNTIYF
15,.,.,TRBV19,TRBJ2-1,TGTGTTCTTCCTGGACTGCCGCAGAGGGACAATGAGCAGTTCTTC,CVLPGLPQRDNEQFF
17,.,.,TRBV18,TRBJ1-3,TGTGCCAGCTCACCACGTACGATCCTAAGCTCTGGAAACACCATATATTTT,CASSPRTILSSGNTIYF
11,.,.,TRBV20-1,TRBJ1-1,TGCAGTGCCAGGCGGAACACTGAAGCTTTCTTT,CSARRNTEAFF
15,.,.,TRBV11-2,TRBJ1-2,TGTGCCAGCAGCTTAGAAGGGGCACTCTTGTATGGCTACACCTTC,CASSLEGALLYGYTF
14,.,.,TRBV7-2,TRBJ2-1,TGTGCCAGCAGCTTAGATGTTAGCCGCGGTGAGCAGTTCTTC,CASSLDVSRGEQFF
14,TRBD1,.,TRBV4-1,TRBJ2-7,TGCGCCAGCAGCCGGGACAGGGAGTTCTACGAGCAGTACTTC,CASSRDREFYEQYF
16,TRBD2,.,TRBV4-1,TRBJ2-1,TGCGCCAGCAGCCCGGTCGGGACTAGCGGGAGCGGTGAGCAGTTCTTC,CASSPVGTSGSGEQFF
16,.,.,TRBV11-2,TRBJ2-5,TGTGCCAGCAGCTTAGAGATAACTAGCATCCAAGAGACCCAGTACTTC,CASSLEITSIQETQYF
16,.,.,TRBV20-1,TRBJ2-1,TGCAGTGCTAGTTTTCCGGCGGGGGCCCAATACAATGAGCAGTTCTTC,CSASFPAGAQYNEQFF
14,.,.,TRBV28,TRBJ2-5,TGTGCCAGCAGCCGTAATACAGGGAAAGAGACCCAGTACTTC,CASSRNTGKETQYF
17,TRBD2,.,TRBV19,TRBJ2-1,TGTGCCAGTAGCCCGGGACTAGCGGGAGGGCCGCGGGATGAGCAGTTCTTC,CASSPGLAGGPRDEQFF
12,.,.,TRBV12-3/TRBV12-4,TRBJ2-7,TGTGCCAGCAGTCGGGGTTCTCGCGAGCAGTACTTC,CASSRGSREQYF
14,TRBD1,once,TRBV29-1,TRBJ2-3,TGCAGCGTGAACCGGGACAGGGTCGCAGATACGCAGTATTTT,CSVNRDRVADTQYF
15,TRBD2,.,TRBV29-1,TRBJ2-7,TGCAGCGTAGCTAGGACTAGCGGGCCACCCTACGAGCAGTACTTC,CSVARTSGPPYEQYF